This TCR beta chain was sequenced for a study of OX40 agonist ivuxolimab in advanced cancers. Study-wide background: The study enrolled dose-escalation patients with hepatocellular carcinoma, melanoma, renal cell or head and neck cancer.

This table comes from immunoSEQ multiplex PCR, and its TCRdb copy is limited to in-frame clones, with some not included. This sample has roughly 50,000 clones, with 85% to 90% found just once. Germline V gives CDR1 MNHEY, CDR2 SVGAGI. V lost 6 bases and J lost 0, with 12 bases in between. CDR3 size: 14 residues. Comment on this clone: As yet, its antigen is unknown.

Blood draws occurred at baseline, cycle 4 day 1, and cycle 7 day 1. General study points: Part of the nonresponder group also had normalized T-cell clonal expansion that was low.

The TCR comes from an adult with an advanced solid tumor such as melanoma, head and neck, liver or kidney cancer. The chain couples TRBV6-5 to TRBJ2-7; D is possibly TRBD1 (6 bases). The sample here was CD4+ or CD8+ T cells sorted from blood, taken in a trial of the OX40 agonist ivuxolimab. CDR3 in amino acids: CASSLRDTSYEQYF. The CDR3 DNA is TGTGCCAGCAGCCTCCGGGACACCTCCTACGAGCAGTACTTC.